These T cell receptor beta chains were read from a single sample in a study of CD8 T cells in ankylosing spondylitis. MiXCR, applied by TCRdb to the 5' RACE reads, yields one record per CDR3 protein. There are roughly 440,000 distinct CDR3 sequences in the sample; 17% occur only once, and under 1.2% lies in the top ten. Input material: blood, either unsorted or a sorted T cell fraction (not recorded which). Source of these receptors: a male donor with ankylosing spondylitis. Both conserved end residues are part of each CDR3. A D gene is named only where the DNA matches it firmly. The size field is filled for only some rows; it gives once, few, many or a size class.

J gene,clone size,V gene,D gene,CDR3 protein,CDR3 DNA
TRBJ2-1,-,TRBV9,TRBD2,CASSVGAGGYNEQFF,TGTGCCAGCAGCGTAGGAGCGGGAGGTTACAATGAGCAGTTCTTC
TRBJ2-5,few,TRBV29-1,TRBD1,CSVVQGAGETQYF,TGCAGCGTTGTACAGGGGGCGGGTGAGACCCAGTACTTC
TRBJ2-1,many,TRBV5-1,TRBD1,CASSSGQMNYNEQFF,TGCGCCAGCAGCTCGGGACAGATGAACTACAATGAGCAGTTCTTC
TRBJ1-1,few,TRBV7-2,-,CASSSPIGVGTEAFF,TGTGCCAGCAGCTCGCCCATAGGGGTAGGCACTGAAGCTTTCTTT
TRBJ1-1,many,TRBV5-1,TRBD1,CASSPRTGRGTEAFF,TGCGCCAGCAGCCCGAGGACAGGGCGGGGCACTGAAGCTTTCTTT
TRBJ1-3,-,TRBV12-3/TRBV12-4,-,CASSRDPTVGNTIYF,TGTGCCAGCAGTCGCGACCCGACGGTTGGAAACACCATATATTTT
TRBJ2-5,few,TRBV7-9,-,CASSWGQLGETQYF,TGTGCCAGCAGCTGGGGGCAACTGGGGGAGACCCAGTACTTC
TRBJ1-1,few,TRBV6-1,-,CASSEGHPNTEAFF,TGTGCCAGCAGTGAAGGACACCCGAACACTGAAGCTTTCTTT
TRBJ2-1,-,TRBV20-1,TRBD2,CSARDYRTSGGWNEQFF,TGCAGTGCTAGAGATTATCGGACTAGCGGGGGGTGGAATGAGCAGTTCTTC
TRBJ1-5,few,TRBV7-9,-,CASSPHLGNQPQHF,TGTGCCAGCAGCCCCCACCTGGGAAATCAGCCCCAGCATTTT
TRBJ1-4,-,TRBV15,-,CATSRQLVSQKLFF,TGTGCCACCAGCAGACAACTTGTTAGCCAGAAACTGTTTTTT
TRBJ2-5,few,TRBV21-1,-,CASSNSRSLDQETQYF,TGTGCCAGCAGCAATAGCCGGTCCTTAGACCAAGAGACCCAGTACTTC
TRBJ2-1,-,TRBV2,-,CASSPSGYINEQFF,TGTGCCAGCAGCCCGTCAGGATATATCAATGAGCAGTTCTTC
TRBJ1-4,-,TRBV18,TRBD1,CASSSGQDEKLFF,TGTGCCAGCTCATCCGGACAGGATGAAAAACTGTTTTTT
TRBJ2-3,few,TRBV6-2/TRBV6-3,TRBD1,CASSYWTGNTDTQYF,TGTGCCAGCAGTTATTGGACAGGGAACACAGATACGCAGTATTTT
TRBJ1-5,-,TRBV5-1,TRBD1,CASSPTGGSGQPQHF,TGCGCCAGCAGCCCGACAGGGGGTTCGGGGCAGCCCCAGCATTTT
TRBJ2-2,many,TRBV9,-,CASSVDSTGELFF,TGTGCCAGCAGCGTAGACAGCACCGGGGAGCTGTTTTTT
TRBJ2-5,many,TRBV7-2,-,CASSLGRSMTETQYF,TGTGCCAGCAGCTTAGGGAGGAGTATGACGGAGACCCAGTACTTC
TRBJ2-7,-,TRBV6-6,-,CAGSGDGYEQYF,TGTGCCGGTAGCGGAGATGGTTACGAGCAGTACTTC
TRBJ2-7,-,TRBV7-6,TRBD2,CASSYNGGGEQYF,TGTGCCAGCAGCTACAACGGGGGGGGGGAGCAGTACTTC
TRBJ2-3,few,TRBV6-1,-,CASRPGHTSSTDTQYF,TGTGCCAGCAGGCCGGGCCACACTTCTAGCACAGATACGCAGTATTTT
TRBJ2-7,few,TRBV29-1,-,CSVRIDSYEQYF,TGCAGCGTGCGGATTGACTCCTACGAGCAGTACTTC
TRBJ2-5,-,TRBV5-1,-,CASSFVSVSRETQYF,TGCGCCAGCAGCTTCGTGAGCGTAAGTCGGGAGACCCAGTACTTC
TRBJ1-4,-,TRBV5-5,-,CASSLGGDSGSGLFF,TGTGCCAGCAGCTTGGGCGGAGACAGTGGGTCGGGACTGTTTTTT
TRBJ2-1,many,TRBV29-1,-,CSVTGTIGGNEQFF,TGCAGCGTGACCGGGACTATAGGGGGCAATGAGCAGTTCTTC
TRBJ2-1,-,TRBV6-1,TRBD2,CASRGASGGTRNEQFF,TGTGCCAGCAGGGGGGCTAGCGGGGGAACGAGGAATGAGCAGTTCTTC